This T cell receptor (beta chain) was found in a study of blood T cell repertoires in COVID-19. The ends were cut back, 6 bases at V and 1 base at J, with 9 bases in the middle. Germline CDR1 is SNHLY and CDR2 is FYNNEI. This CDR3 has 14 residues. Profiling relied on immunoSEQ multiplex PCR, and the TCRdb table lists in-frame clones only, not all of them. This table holds some 200,000 clones, 60% to 85% found once. This receptor was obtained from a woman aged 65 to 85 with acute or convalescent COVID-19. The sample consisted of peripheral blood. The rearrangement joins TRBV2 to TRBJ1-4; D is unresolved. CDR3: CASSSLGTNEKLFF. CDR3 bases: TGTGCCAGCAGCTCCCTCGGAACTAATGAAAAACTGTTTTTT.